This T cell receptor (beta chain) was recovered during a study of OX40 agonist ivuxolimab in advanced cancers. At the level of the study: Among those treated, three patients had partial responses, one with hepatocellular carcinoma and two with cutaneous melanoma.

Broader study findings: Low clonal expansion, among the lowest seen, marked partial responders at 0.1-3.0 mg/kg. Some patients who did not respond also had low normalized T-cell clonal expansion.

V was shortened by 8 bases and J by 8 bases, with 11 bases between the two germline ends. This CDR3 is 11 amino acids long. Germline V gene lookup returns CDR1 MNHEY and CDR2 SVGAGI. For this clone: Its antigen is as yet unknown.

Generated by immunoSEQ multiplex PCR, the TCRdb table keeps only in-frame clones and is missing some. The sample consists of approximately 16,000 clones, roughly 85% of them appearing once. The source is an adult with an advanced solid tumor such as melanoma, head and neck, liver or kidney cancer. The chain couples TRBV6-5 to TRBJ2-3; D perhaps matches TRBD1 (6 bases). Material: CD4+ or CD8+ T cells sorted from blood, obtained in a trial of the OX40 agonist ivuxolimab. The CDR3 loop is CASWEGGTQYF. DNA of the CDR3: TGTGCCAGCTGGGAAGGGGGTACGCAGTATTTT.